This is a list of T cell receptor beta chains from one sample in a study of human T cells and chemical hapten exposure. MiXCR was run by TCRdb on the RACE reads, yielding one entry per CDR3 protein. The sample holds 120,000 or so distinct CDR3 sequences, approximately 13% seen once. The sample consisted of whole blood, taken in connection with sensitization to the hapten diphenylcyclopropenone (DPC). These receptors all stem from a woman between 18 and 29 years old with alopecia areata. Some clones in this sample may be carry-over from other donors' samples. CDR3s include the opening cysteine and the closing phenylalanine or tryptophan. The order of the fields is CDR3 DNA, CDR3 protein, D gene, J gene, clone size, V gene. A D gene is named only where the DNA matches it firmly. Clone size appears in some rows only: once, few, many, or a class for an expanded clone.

CDR3 DNA: TGTGCCAGCACCCTACGGGGGACTCAAGACAATGAGCAGTTCTTC
CDR3 protein: CASTLRGTQDNEQFF
D gene: NA
J gene: TRBJ2-1
clone size: few
V gene: TRBV11-2

CDR3 DNA: TGTGCCAGCAGTTTACGCCGGGACAGTCTAGAGACCCAGTACTTC
CDR3 protein: CASSLRRDSLETQYF
D gene: TRBD1
J gene: TRBJ2-5
clone size: NA
V gene: TRBV12-3/TRBV12-4

CDR3 DNA: TGTGCCTGGAGTGGTGGATCTTCGCTCAATCAGCCCCAGCATTTT
CDR3 protein: CAWSGGSSLNQPQHF
D gene: NA
J gene: TRBJ1-5
clone size: few
V gene: TRBV30

CDR3 DNA: TGTGCCAGCAGCTCCACCCTCGTGCTAATAGCGGGGGATTCAGATACGCAGTATTTT
CDR3 protein: CASSSTLVLIAGDSDTQYF
D gene: TRBD2
J gene: TRBJ2-3
clone size: NA
V gene: TRBV7-9

CDR3 DNA: TGTGCCAGCAGCTTAGATGCAGATACGCAGTATTTT
CDR3 protein: CASSLDADTQYF
D gene: NA
J gene: TRBJ2-3
clone size: few
V gene: TRBV7-2

CDR3 DNA: TGTGCCAGTAGTACCAGGGGAGAGCAGTACTTC
CDR3 protein: CASSTRGEQYF
D gene: NA
J gene: TRBJ2-7
clone size: few
V gene: TRBV19

CDR3 DNA: TGTGCCACCCATCCGGAGGGGATTAACACTGAAGCTTTCTTT
CDR3 protein: CATHPEGINTEAFF
D gene: NA
J gene: TRBJ1-1
clone size: few
V gene: TRBV10-3

CDR3 DNA: TGTGCCAGCAGCTTAACCCCCCAAGATACGCAGTATTTT
CDR3 protein: CASSLTPQDTQYF
D gene: NA
J gene: TRBJ2-3
clone size: few
V gene: TRBV5-6

CDR3 DNA: TGCAGCGTTGTCGAACCCTACACTGAAGCTTTCTTT
CDR3 protein: CSVVEPYTEAFF
D gene: NA
J gene: TRBJ1-1
clone size: few
V gene: TRBV29-1

CDR3 DNA: TGCGCCAGCAGCCAAGAACTAGCGGGGGGATGGGATACGCAGTATTTT
CDR3 protein: CASSQELAGGWDTQYF
D gene: TRBD2
J gene: TRBJ2-3
clone size: few
V gene: TRBV4-3

CDR3 DNA: TGCAGCGTTACAGGGGCGCAAAACACCATATATTTT
CDR3 protein: CSVTGAQNTIYF
D gene: TRBD1
J gene: TRBJ1-3
clone size: few
V gene: TRBV29-1

CDR3 DNA: TGTGCCAGCTCACCATGGGACAATGAGCAGTTCTTC
CDR3 protein: CASSPWDNEQFF
D gene: NA
J gene: TRBJ2-1
clone size: NA
V gene: TRBV18

CDR3 DNA: TGTGCCAGCAAACAAAGCGGACCTGGGGCTAGCATGTGGACCGGGGAGCTGTTTTTT
CDR3 protein: CASKQSGPGASMWTGELFF
D gene: NA
J gene: TRBJ2-2
clone size: few
V gene: TRBV7-6

CDR3 DNA: TGTGCCAGCAGTGATCCTGATGTCTACTGGGATCCGAACACTGAAGCTTTCTTT
CDR3 protein: CASSDPDVYWDPNTEAFF
D gene: NA
J gene: TRBJ1-1
clone size: NA
V gene: TRBV2

CDR3 DNA: TGTGCCAGCGCCAGGGGGCAATTACAGCCCCAGCATTTT
CDR3 protein: CASARGQLQPQHF
D gene: TRBD1
J gene: TRBJ1-5
clone size: few
V gene: TRBV2

CDR3 DNA: TGTGCCAGCAGCGCCCAAGTGAACACTGAAGCTTTCTTT
CDR3 protein: CASSAQVNTEAFF
D gene: NA
J gene: TRBJ1-1
clone size: NA
V gene: TRBV9

CDR3 DNA: TGCAGTGCTAGAGTAGGAGGCCTCCCATCCTTGGCCCAGTACTTC
CDR3 protein: CSARVGGLPSLAQYF
D gene: NA
J gene: TRBJ2-5
clone size: NA
V gene: TRBV20-1

CDR3 DNA: TGTGCCAGCAGCTCCGGGACAGGGGCCCGGGAGCAGTACTTC
CDR3 protein: CASSSGTGAREQYF
D gene: TRBD1
J gene: TRBJ2-7
clone size: many
V gene: TRBV3-1

CDR3 DNA: TGTGCCAGCAGTCCACAGGGGACAAGCTCCTACGAGCAGTACTTC
CDR3 protein: CASSPQGTSSYEQYF
D gene: TRBD1
J gene: TRBJ2-7
clone size: NA
V gene: TRBV6-5

CDR3 DNA: TGCAGCGCGGGATCCCTAAGCACAGATACGCAGTATTTT
CDR3 protein: CSAGSLSTDTQYF
D gene: NA
J gene: TRBJ2-3
clone size: NA
V gene: TRBV29-1

CDR3 DNA: TGTGCCAGCAGCTTCGTGCCTATCCCCGGGGTTCAAGAGACCCAGTACTTC
CDR3 protein: CASSFVPIPGVQETQYF
D gene: NA
J gene: TRBJ2-5
clone size: NA
V gene: TRBV7-2

CDR3 DNA: TGTGCCAGCAGTCGGCCCTTCAGGGATTCACCCCTCCACTTT
CDR3 protein: CASSRPFRDSPLHF
D gene: NA
J gene: TRBJ1-6
clone size: many
V gene: TRBV28

CDR3 DNA: TGTGCCAGCAGTTTTAGGGGGACCCAAGAGACCCAGTACTTC
CDR3 protein: CASSFRGTQETQYF
D gene: NA
J gene: TRBJ2-5
clone size: few
V gene: TRBV12-3/TRBV12-4

CDR3 DNA: TGTGCCAGCAGCCAAGAAGGGATTACTAATGAAAAACTGTTTTTT
CDR3 protein: CASSQEGITNEKLFF
D gene: NA
J gene: TRBJ1-4
clone size: few
V gene: TRBV4-2

CDR3 DNA: TGTGCCAGCAGCCCGGGACTAGCGGGGCGCTCCACAGATACGCAGTATTTT
CDR3 protein: CASSPGLAGRSTDTQYF
D gene: TRBD2
J gene: TRBJ2-3
clone size: NA
V gene: TRBV5-5

CDR3 DNA: TGTGCCAGCCGCACTCCGGCCCAAACGCGCGGTGAAGCTTTCTTT
CDR3 protein: CASRTPAQTRGEAFF
D gene: NA
J gene: TRBJ1-1
clone size: many
V gene: TRBV7-2

CDR3 DNA: TGCGCCAGCAGCCAAGGCCCGGATCAGCCCCAGCATTTT
CDR3 protein: CASSQGPDQPQHF
D gene: NA
J gene: TRBJ1-5
clone size: NA
V gene: TRBV4-3

CDR3 DNA: TGTGCCAGCAGTGGGGGCCCTGACTCTCCAAGTGAGCAGTTCTTC
CDR3 protein: CASSGGPDSPSEQFF
D gene: NA
J gene: TRBJ2-1
clone size: few
V gene: TRBV2

CDR3 DNA: TGTGCCAGTAGTAAAGTCGACAGTTTTCTTTATGGCTACACCTTC
CDR3 protein: CASSKVDSFLYGYTF
D gene: NA
J gene: TRBJ1-2
clone size: few
V gene: TRBV19

CDR3 DNA: TGTGCCAGCAGCTTAAGCTTTTACACTGAAGCTTTCTTT
CDR3 protein: CASSLSFYTEAFF
D gene: NA
J gene: TRBJ1-1
clone size: NA
V gene: TRBV7-2

CDR3 DNA: TGTGCCAGCGGGCTAGCTGAGACCCAGTACTTC
CDR3 protein: CASGLAETQYF
D gene: NA
J gene: TRBJ2-5
clone size: few
V gene: TRBV12-3/TRBV12-4

CDR3 DNA: TGTGCCAGCAGCTTAAATGGATTGGGGAAACAGGGGAACACTGAAGCTTTCTTT
CDR3 protein: CASSLNGLGKQGNTEAFF
D gene: NA
J gene: TRBJ1-1
clone size: many
V gene: TRBV7-3

CDR3 DNA: TGTGCCACCAGTGATCCAGCCCTGGGGGATGAAAAACTGTTTTTT
CDR3 protein: CATSDPALGDEKLFF
D gene: NA
J gene: TRBJ1-4
clone size: few
V gene: TRBV24-1

CDR3 DNA: TGTGCCAGCAGCTTAGTTCCAGCAAACTATGGCTACACCTTC
CDR3 protein: CASSLVPANYGYTF
D gene: NA
J gene: TRBJ1-2
clone size: many
V gene: TRBV7-2

CDR3 DNA: TGTGCCAGCAGTGAAGATGGAGGAACTGAAGCTTTCTTT
CDR3 protein: CASSEDGGTEAFF
D gene: NA
J gene: TRBJ1-1
clone size: few
V gene: TRBV6-1

CDR3 DNA: TGTGCCAGCAGAATGGGGGGTAGCACTACCTACGAGCAGTACTTC
CDR3 protein: CASRMGGSTTYEQYF
D gene: NA
J gene: TRBJ2-7
clone size: NA
V gene: TRBV12-3/TRBV12-4

CDR3 DNA: TGTGCCAGCAGGGGCGTGATGGGGGCTATCGGGGATACGCAGTATTTT
CDR3 protein: CASRGVMGAIGDTQYF
D gene: NA
J gene: TRBJ2-3
clone size: NA
V gene: TRBV6-5

CDR3 DNA: TGCAGCGCATATAGCGGGTCCACAGATACGCAGTATTTT
CDR3 protein: CSAYSGSTDTQYF
D gene: TRBD2
J gene: TRBJ2-3
clone size: few
V gene: TRBV29-1

CDR3 DNA: TGTGCCAGCAGCTTTTCCACTAGCGGGGGGAGCACAGATACGCAGTATTTT
CDR3 protein: CASSFSTSGGSTDTQYF
D gene: TRBD2
J gene: TRBJ2-3
clone size: NA
V gene: TRBV7-9

CDR3 DNA: TGTGCCAGCAGCACCGGGGGGCTAGCGGGGAGCACAGATACGCAGTATTTT
CDR3 protein: CASSTGGLAGSTDTQYF
D gene: TRBD2
J gene: TRBJ2-3
clone size: few
V gene: TRBV3-1

CDR3 DNA: TGTGCCAGCAAAAGGGACAGGGGGCCCTACGAGCAGTACTTC
CDR3 protein: CASKRDRGPYEQYF
D gene: TRBD1
J gene: TRBJ2-7
clone size: NA
V gene: TRBV7-3

CDR3 DNA: TGTGCCAGCTCAACAACGGTAGGAGGCTACACCTTC
CDR3 protein: CASSTTVGGYTF
D gene: NA
J gene: TRBJ1-2
clone size: many
V gene: TRBV18

CDR3 DNA: TGTGCCAGCAGCCTCCAGGACAGGTGGAAGGATACGCAGTATTTT
CDR3 protein: CASSLQDRWKDTQYF
D gene: TRBD1
J gene: TRBJ2-3
clone size: once
V gene: TRBV7-6

CDR3 DNA: TGCAGTGCTCCCCAAATCCAGCCAGGGACGGAGACCCGGTACTTC
CDR3 protein: CSAPQIQPGTETRYF
D gene: NA
J gene: TRBJ2-5
clone size: few
V gene: TRBV20-1

CDR3 DNA: TGTGCCAGCAGTTTGGGGACAGGGATCACTGAAGCTTTCTTT
CDR3 protein: CASSLGTGITEAFF
D gene: TRBD1
J gene: TRBJ1-1
clone size: once
V gene: TRBV28

CDR3 DNA: TGTGCCAGCAGCGACGGGGACTTCCCCTCCAATGAGCAGTTCTTC
CDR3 protein: CASSDGDFPSNEQFF
D gene: NA
J gene: TRBJ2-1
clone size: many
V gene: TRBV11-2

CDR3 DNA: TGCAGTGCTACTTGGCGGGGGAAAGAGACCCAGTACTTC
CDR3 protein: CSATWRGKETQYF
D gene: TRBD2
J gene: TRBJ2-5
clone size: few
V gene: TRBV20-1

CDR3 DNA: TGTGCCAGAAGCCCCGGGACAGGGGCTTGGAACACTGAAGCTTTCTTT
CDR3 protein: CARSPGTGAWNTEAFF
D gene: TRBD1
J gene: TRBJ1-1
clone size: many
V gene: TRBV5-3

CDR3 DNA: TGTGCCAGCAGTTTTACGGGTAGCCAAGAGACCCAGTACTTC
CDR3 protein: CASSFTGSQETQYF
D gene: NA
J gene: TRBJ2-5
clone size: few
V gene: TRBV12-3/TRBV12-4

CDR3 DNA: TGTGCCAGCAGAACCGGGACAGGAACCGGTAACTATGGCTACACCTTC
CDR3 protein: CASRTGTGTGNYGYTF
D gene: TRBD1
J gene: TRBJ1-2
clone size: few
V gene: TRBV6-5

CDR3 DNA: TGTGCCAGCAGCTTCGCACAGGGTCCCTACGAGCAGTACTTC
CDR3 protein: CASSFAQGPYEQYF
D gene: NA
J gene: TRBJ2-7
clone size: few
V gene: TRBV11-2